One and the same sample provided the 27 T cell receptor beta chains below, sequenced in a study of tumor and adjacent non-tumor tissue in lung cancer. The library came from three nested PCR rounds adapted from ARM-PCR protocols. TCRdb fed the multiplex PCR reads into MiXCR, producing one record per CDR3 protein. The sample has 220,000 or so distinct CDR3 sequences; about two thirds are singletons. The template was RNA from unsorted bulk tissue. Sample: lung tumor tissue. Source of these receptors: a man between 60 and 75 years old with non-small cell lung cancer.

This clonotype was detected many times. This chain connects TRBV20-1 to TRBJ2-7; D is unresolved. Per the germline V gene, CDR1 is DFQATT and CDR2 is SNEGSKA (reference sequence). V lost 1 base and J 2 bases, leaving 9 bases between the germline ends. The CDR3 has 13 residues. This CDR3 reads CSARVPGAYEQYF. CDR3 coding DNA: TGCAGTGCTAGAGTGCCAGGAGCCTACGAGCAGTACTTC.

CDR3 coding DNA: TGCGCCAGCAGCTTGTGGGGGGGAAAGGATTCACCCCTCCACTTT. Translated: CASSLWGGKDSPLHF. The gene calls are TRBV5-1 and TRBJ1-6; D perhaps matches TRBD1 (5 bases). V was pared by 1 base and J by 8 bases, with 13 bases between. The CDR3 length is 15 residues. Germline V CDR1 and CDR2: SGHRS, YFSETQ.

The chain is built from TRBV28 and TRBJ2-7, with D perhaps TRBD2 (5 bases). V lost 7 bases, J lost 2 bases, and 18 bases lay in between. The CDR3 length is 15 residues. Germline CDR1 MDHEN, CDR2 SYDVKM. The CDR3 sequence is CASTPDLAIPYEQYF. The CDR3 region has the DNA TGTGCCAGCACCCCGGACTTAGCGATACCCTACGAGCAGTACTTC.

The chain is built from TRBV15 and TRBJ1-4; 7 bases agree with TRBD1. CDR1 is LNHNV and CDR2 is YYDKDF in the germline V gene (reference sequence). V was pared by 2 bases and J by 3 bases, with 6 bases of the junction left unmatched. CDR3 length: 16 residues. DNA for the CDR3: TGTGCCACCAGCAGAACGACAGGGAGTGCTAATGAAAAACTGTTTTTT. Its protein product is CATSRTTGSANEKLFF. The full variable domain, completed using reference TRBV15 and TRBJ1-4, is DAMVIQNPRYQVTQFGKPVTLSCSQTLNHNVMYWYQQKSSQAPKLLFHYYDKDFNNEADTPDNFQSRRPNTSFCFLDIRSPGLGDTAMYLCATSRTTGSANEKLFFGSGTQLSVL.

Comment on this clonotype: A much larger clone differs by one base, so this may be a read error. The V call is TRBV4-3, the J call TRBJ2-1, with 9 nucleotides matching TRBD2. Germline trimming cut 0 bases from V and 1 base from J; bases unmatched to any gene: 4. The CDR3 runs to 17 residues. Germline assignment: CDR1 LGHNA and CDR2 YSLEER. The CDR3 sequence is CASSQDQAGGSYNEQFF. The CDR3 DNA sequence: TGCGCCAGCAGCCAAGATCAGGCGGGGGGGTCCTACAATGAGCAGTTCTTC.

The J gene is TRBJ2-3, the V gene TRBV30, with D hard to call. Germline V lookup: CDR1 GTSNPN, CDR2 SVGIG (reference sequence). V was pared by 2 bases and J by 11 bases, with 17 bases between. There are 13 residues in the CDR3. The CDR3 loop is CAWSLRPQLMQYF. The DNA of the CDR3 is TGTGCCTGGAGTCTCAGGCCCCAGCTGATGCAGTATTTT.

Comments on this clonotype: Without the conserved terminal phenylalanine or tryptophan, this CDR3 likely stems from a read error. The chain combines TRBV7-2 with TRBJ2-5, with 7 bases identical to TRBD2. Germline CDR1 SGHTA, CDR2 FQGNSA. V lost 5 bases and J lost 5; bases outside the gene matches: 5. The CDR3 covers 13 residues. The CDR3 region has the DNA TGTGCCAGCAGCACTAGCGCCTCGGAGACCCAGTACTTA. It encodes CASSTSASETQYL.

In regard to this clonotype: This could be a read error, since a much larger clone is one nucleotide away. The rearrangement joins TRBV11-3 to TRBJ2-3, with TRBD2 as a possible D gene (6 bases). V was cut by 5 bases and J by 4 bases, with 19 bases left in between. Germline V CDR1 and CDR2: SGHNT, YENEEA. The CDR3 has 16 residues. The CDR3 DNA follows: TGTGCCAGCAGCACCCGACTAGTGGGAGTTTCAGATACGCAGTATTTT. Translating gives CASSTRLVGVSDTQYF.

The chain employs TRBV6-5 and TRBJ1-4, with 11 positions matching TRBD1. This CDR3 has 16 residues. Looked up from germline, CDR1 is MNHEY and CDR2 is SVGAGI. Germline trimming cut 6 bases from V and 9 bases from J; bases unmatched to any gene: 12. The CDR3: CASSQDRGQKKKKLFF. The CDR3 DNA reads TGTGCCAGCAGCCAGGACAGGGGGCAAAAAAAAAAAAAACTGTTTTTT.

Points on this clonotype: The missing conserved phenylalanine or tryptophan at the end of this CDR3 makes a read error likely. J is TRBJ2-2 and V is TRBV29-1, with 7 bases identical to TRBD1. V was clipped by 3 bases and J by 0 bases; unmatched bases: 1. The germline gives CDR1 SQVTM, CDR2 ANQGSEA. The CDR3 is 14 amino acids. CDR3 sequence reads: CSVETGSNTGELFC. CDR3 sequence (DNA): TGCAGCGTTGAGACAGGGTCGAACACCGGGGAGCTGTTTTGT.

The chain recombines TRBV3-1 with TRBJ2-2; either TRBD1 or TRBD2 may supply D (6 bases each). In germline, CDR1 is LGHDT, CDR2 YNNKEL (reference sequence). The CDR3 sequence is 16 residues long. V lost 2 bases, J lost 6 bases, and 16 bases lay in between. Here the CDR3 DNA reads TGTGCCAGCAGCCAATTTACCTGGGGGGCGGCCGGGGAGCTGTTTTTT. Translating gives CASSQFTWGAAGELFF.

The chain couples TRBV20-1 to TRBJ2-5, with 7 bases aligning to TRBD2. Per the germline V gene, CDR1 is DFQATT and CDR2 is SNEGSKA (reference sequence). V gave up 2 bases and J gave up 5 bases; unmatched junction bases: 8. This CDR3 has 14 amino acids. Here the CDR3 reads CSARLADTVETQYF. DNA for the CDR3: TGCAGTGCTAGACTAGCGGATACAGTGGAGACCCAGTACTTC.

Comments on this clonotype: A much more abundant neighbour one base away suggests this may be a read error. The chain combines TRBV28 with TRBJ2-7, with a tentative D call TRBD1 (6 bases). The CDR3 length is 15 residues. Per germline, CDR1 MDHEN and CDR2 SYDVKM. CDR3 coding DNA: TGTGCCAGCAATTTATGGGGGCGGACCACGGGGGAGCAGTACTTC. Protein product: CASNLWGRTTGEQYF.

Notes on this clonotype: A much bigger clone sits one base away, suggesting this may be a read error. The chain joins TRBV20-1 to TRBJ2-5, with 7 positions matching TRBD1. Germline V gene lookup returns CDR1 DFQATT and CDR2 SNEGSKA (reference sequence). The CDR3 runs 13 residues. J gave up 4 bases and V 4 bases, and 6 bases lay outside the gene matches. In DNA form, the CDR3 reads TGCAGTGCTATCGCGGCAGGGGGAGAGACCCAGTACTTC. Translated: CSAIAAGGETQYF.

Turning to this clonotype: Compared with germline, one end of the junction differs, possibly owing to a read error. The rearrangement links TRBV4-3 to TRBJ2-5; tentative D call: TRBD1 (8 bases). There are 13 residues in the CDR3. Germline CDR1 is LGHNA and CDR2 is YSLEER. The CDR3 nucleotides read TGCGCCAGCAACCAAACAGGGGGGGACGCCAAGTACTTC. Amino acids: CASNQTGGDAKYF.

As to this clonotype: A much larger clone lies a single base off, so this may be a read error. This chain joins TRBV6-5 and TRBJ2-2, with 7 bases fitting TRBD1. The CDR3 consists of 16 residues. Germline CDR1 and CDR2: MNHEY and SVGAGI. Trimming at V came to 2 bases and at J to 1 base, leaving 4 bases not matched to a gene. The CDR3 protein is CASSYPRTGNTGELFF. The CDR3 coding sequence is TGTGCCAGCAGTTACCCCAGGACAGGGAACACCGGGGAGCTGTTTTTT.

A remark on this clonotype: An end of the junction differs from the germline gene, which may be a read error. This rearrangement joins TRBV29-1 to TRBJ2-7, with 8 nucleotides matching TRBD1. The CDR3 contains 14 residues. Germline CDR1 is SQVTM and CDR2 is ANQGSEA. CDR3: CSTKMDRASTEQYF. CDR3 sequence (DNA): TGCAGCACAAAAATGGACAGGGCGTCGACGGAGCAATACTTC.

V usage is TRBV20-1 and J usage is TRBJ2-2; D is ambiguous. CDR1 DFQATT and CDR2 SNEGSKA come from the germline V gene (reference sequence). V was clipped by 2 bases and J by 1 base, with 8 bases between them. The CDR3 extends over 14 amino acids. The CDR3 bases are TGCAGTGCTAGAACGAGAGGGAACACCGGGGAGCTGTTTTTT. This gives the protein CSARTRGNTGELFF.

The CDR3 bases are TGTGCCAGCAGTCACCCAGCGGGTAGCGGGGGGTTACACAATGAGCAGTTCTTC. Its translation is CASSHPAGSGGLHNEQFF. The V gene is TRBV12-3 or TRBV12-4, the J gene TRBJ2-1; 10 bases map to TRBD2. The length of the CDR3 is 18 residues. The V gene end was trimmed by 5 bases and the J gene end by 5 bases; junction bases not matched to a gene: 15.

As to this clonotype: One junction end disagrees with the germline gene, perhaps due to a read error. The J gene is TRBJ1-5, the V gene TRBV28; no definite D call. This CDR3 spans 15 amino acids. Per the germline V gene, CDR1 is MDHEN and CDR2 is SYDVKM. For the CDR3, the DNA is TGTACCAGCAGTCCCTCGGGAAATAGCAATCAGCTCCAGCATTTT. This codes for CTSSPSGNSNQLQHF.

Points on this clonotype: One junction end disagrees with the germline gene, perhaps due to a read error. This chain connects TRBV4-2 to TRBJ1-2; TRBD1 might be the D (6 bases). The CDR3 has 16 amino acids. Germline V gene lookup returns CDR1 LGHNA and CDR2 YNFKEQ. The CDR3 spells CASSPPTGMEGDGHTF. CDR3 DNA: TGTGCCAGCAGCCCCCCTACGGGGATGGAGGGGGATGGCCACACCTTC.

This clonotype was counted a few times. This chain connects TRBV7-3 to TRBJ1-1, with D possibly being TRBD1 (5 bases). The CDR3 length is 13 residues. Germline V gene data show CDR1 as SGHTA and CDR2 as FQGTGA. V lost 5 bases and J lost 1, with 8 bases in between. The CDR3 loop is CASSTQGNTEAFF. The CDR3 coding sequence is TGTGCCAGCAGCACCCAGGGGAACACTGAAGCTTTCTTT.

The chain recombines TRBV20-1 with TRBJ1-2, with 8 bases that match TRBD1. The J segment lost 8 bases and the V segment lost 2 bases, leaving 10 bases of the junction unmatched. Germline CDR1 is DFQATT and CDR2 is SNEGSKA (reference sequence). This CDR3 contains 14 residues. The DNA for the CDR3 is TGCAGTGCTAGAAACTATGACAGGGGTTACGGCTACACCTTC. Translated: CSARNYDRGYGYTF.

Remarks on this clonotype: The junction differs from germline at one of its ends, possibly a read error. The V gene is TRBV6-1, the J gene TRBJ2-2; 11 positions match TRBD2. The CDR3 is made up of 15 amino acids. Germline V CDR1 and CDR2: MNHNS, SASEGT. CDR3 sequence (DNA): TGTGCCGGCAGCTATCTAGCGGGAGGCACAGGGGAGCTGTTTTTT. Amino acid sequence: CAGSYLAGGTGELFF.

This clonotype was picked up a small number of times. A read error may be the cause here, since a much bigger clone is one base away. This rearrangement joins TRBV11-2 to TRBJ1-5; 7 nucleotides line up with TRBD1. The length of the CDR3 is 15 residues. Germline assignment: CDR1 SGHAT and CDR2 FQNNGV. In nucleotides, the CDR3 is TGTGTCAGCAGCCCAGGGGCAGGGGGACTAGAGCCCCAGCATTTT. Translation: CVSSPGAGGLEPQHF.

With regard to this clonotype: A read error may be the cause here, since a much bigger clone is one base away. The genes are TRBV20-1 and TRBJ1-6; no firm D call. V was cut by 8 bases and J by 9 bases, with 14 bases left in between. Germline V CDR1 and CDR2: DFQATT, SNEGSKA (reference sequence). This CDR3 has 12 amino acids. In nucleotides, the CDR3 is TGCAGTACGGTAGTTGATGGTTCACCCCTCCACTTT. This gives the protein CSTVVDGSPLHF.

Concerning this clonotype: The conserved phenylalanine or tryptophan normally closing the CDR3 is absent here, so this likely arose from a read error. The V and J genes are TRBV30 and TRBJ1-5; D uncertain. This CDR3 contains 15 residues. Germline V gives CDR1 GTSNPN, CDR2 SVGIG (reference sequence). The CDR3 coding sequence is TGTGCCTGGAACGGAGGGTCTCACTCCAATCAGCCACAGCATTCT. Translation: CAWNGGSHSNQPQHS.